The sequence of this T cell receptor (beta chain) was determined in a study of T-cell memory formation after mild COVID-19. The study's findings and limits: What remained unconfirmed was the SARS-CoV-2 specificity of second-wave clones peaking on day 37. Day 15 to 85 contracting clones showed balanced CD4/CD8; later expanders leaned CD4+. A subset of responding clones appeared in pre-infection memory, suggesting cross-reactive memory joined.

This CDR3 region has 15 residues. The ends were cut back, 3 bases at V and 4 bases at J, with 14 bases in the middle. From 5'RACE with constant-segment primers came TCR alpha and TCR beta cDNA libraries that carried sample barcodes and UMIs. MiXCR was run by TCRdb on the 5' RACE reads, yielding one entry per CDR3 protein. The sample includes about 150,000 distinct CDR3 sequences, about 14% of them seen just once. This clonotype has more than one count but fewer than ten. What it binds is unknown. The J gene is TRBJ2-3, the V gene TRBV12-3 or TRBV12-4; D possibly corresponds to TRBD2 (6 bases). Sequenced input: PBMCs or a T cell subset sorted from them (not recorded which). This clonotype was obtained from an adult woman who had mild COVID-19 (a few samples of this study predate the infection). Cell type and time point are not known. In nucleotides, the CDR3 is TGTGCCAGCAGTTTTGACAAGCAGCGGGCAGATACGCAGTATTTT. This gives the protein CASSFDKQRADTQYF.